This is a list of T cell receptor beta chains from one sample in a study of blood T cell repertoires in COVID-19. Data came from immunoSEQ multiplex PCR; TCRdb stores just in-frame clones and leaves some out. The table lists some 220,000 clones, about 88% of them singletons. Sequenced material: PBMCs or T cells enriched from blood (not recorded which). All receptors come from a woman younger than 45 who had recovered from COVID-19. Each CDR3 is given with its conserved first and last residue. D genes are given only for firm matches. Rows give clone size only sometimes, using once, few, many, or a class for an expanded clone.

j_gene,v_gene,d_gene,abundance,CDR3aa,CDR3nt
TRBJ1-3,TRBV13,.,.,CATGGNTIYF,TGTGCCACCGGGGGAAACACCATATATTTT
TRBJ1-4,TRBV10-2,.,.,CASSERGWNEKLFF,TGCGCCAGCAGTGAAAGGGGCTGGAATGAAAAACTGTTTTTT
TRBJ2-3,TRBV2,TRBD2,.,CASTISGGAWDTQYF,TGTGCCAGCACCATTAGCGGGGGAGCATGGGATACGCAGTATTTT
TRBJ1-6,TRBV5-4,TRBD1,.,CASSRDRENSPLHF,TGTGCCAGCAGCCGGGACAGAGAAAATTCACCCCTCCACTTT
TRBJ1-1,TRBV18,.,once,CASSPQGLGTEAFF,TGTGCCAGCTCACCACAGGGGCTGGGCACTGAAGCTTTCTTT
TRBJ1-4,TRBV4-3,.,.,CASSQGPPGGLFF,TGCGCCAGCAGCCAAGGACCACCCGGGGGACTGTTTTTT
TRBJ1-4,TRBV2,TRBD1,.,CASRETGTGNEKLFF,TGTGCCAGCAGAGAGACCGGGACAGGGAATGAAAAACTGTTTTTT
TRBJ2-3,TRBV27,TRBD2,.,CASTWRGGDTDTQYF,TGTGCCAGCACGTGGCGGGGGGGGGACACAGATACGCAGTATTTT
TRBJ2-1,TRBV7-9,TRBD2,once,CASSLSSGGSYNEQFF,TGTGCCAGCAGCTTAAGTAGCGGGGGCTCCTACAATGAGCAGTTCTTC
TRBJ2-7,TRBV27,TRBD2,.,CASSWTSGGIYEQYF,TGTGCCAGCAGTTGGACTAGCGGGGGGATCTACGAGCAGTACTTC
TRBJ2-2,TRBV13,TRBD2,once,CASSLSAGLAGKTGELFF,TGTGCCAGCAGCTTATCGGCTGGACTAGCGGGCAAAACCGGGGAGCTGTTTTTT
TRBJ2-7,TRBV7-8,TRBD1,.,CASSLRDRGAYEQYF,TGTGCCAGCAGCTTAAGGGACAGGGGCGCCTACGAGCAGTACTTC
TRBJ1-4,TRBV25-1,.,few,CASRATANEKLFF,TGTGCCAGCAGAGCAACGGCTAATGAAAAACTGTTTTTT
TRBJ1-4,TRBV19,TRBD1,.,CASSMRSPGQTNEKLFF,TGTGCCAGTAGTATGCGTTCGCCGGGACAGACTAATGAAAAACTGTTTTTT
TRBJ1-1,TRBV12-3/TRBV12-4,.,.,CASSLFSEAFF,TGTGCCAGCAGTTTATTCAGTGAAGCTTTCTTT
TRBJ1-2,TRBV4-3,TRBD1,.,CASSQGGRGYYGYTF,TGCGCCAGCAGCCAAGGGGGCAGGGGGTACTATGGCTACACCTTC
TRBJ1-2,TRBV29-1,.,.,CSVERDSEGYTF,TGCAGCGTAGAGCGGGACTCCGAGGGCTACACCTTC
TRBJ1-2,TRBV4-3,.,.,CASSQGIRDGYTF,TGCGCCAGCAGCCAGGGGATCAGGGATGGCTACACCTTC
TRBJ1-2,TRBV7-9,TRBD1,.,CASSLGRGPGGYTF,TGTGCCAGCAGCTTAGGGAGGGGGCCAGGTGGCTACACCTTC
TRBJ2-7,TRBV5-1,.,.,CASTSGPSGNEQYF,TGCGCCAGCACTTCCGGCCCGTCCGGGAACGAGCAGTACTTC
TRBJ2-1,TRBV5-1,.,.,CASSLNSEQFF,TGCGCCAGCAGTTTGAACAGTGAGCAGTTCTTC
TRBJ2-7,TRBV7-2,.,.,CASTPGPGAYEQYF,TGTGCCAGCACCCCAGGTCCAGGGGCCTACGAGCAGTACTTC
TRBJ2-3,TRBV5-6,.,.,CASSYASQTDTQYF,TGTGCCAGCAGCTATGCTAGCCAAACAGATACGCAGTATTTT
TRBJ1-2,TRBV9,TRBD1,.,CASSLTGGSYGYTF,TGTGCCAGCAGCCTAACAGGGGGATCGTATGGCTACACCTTC